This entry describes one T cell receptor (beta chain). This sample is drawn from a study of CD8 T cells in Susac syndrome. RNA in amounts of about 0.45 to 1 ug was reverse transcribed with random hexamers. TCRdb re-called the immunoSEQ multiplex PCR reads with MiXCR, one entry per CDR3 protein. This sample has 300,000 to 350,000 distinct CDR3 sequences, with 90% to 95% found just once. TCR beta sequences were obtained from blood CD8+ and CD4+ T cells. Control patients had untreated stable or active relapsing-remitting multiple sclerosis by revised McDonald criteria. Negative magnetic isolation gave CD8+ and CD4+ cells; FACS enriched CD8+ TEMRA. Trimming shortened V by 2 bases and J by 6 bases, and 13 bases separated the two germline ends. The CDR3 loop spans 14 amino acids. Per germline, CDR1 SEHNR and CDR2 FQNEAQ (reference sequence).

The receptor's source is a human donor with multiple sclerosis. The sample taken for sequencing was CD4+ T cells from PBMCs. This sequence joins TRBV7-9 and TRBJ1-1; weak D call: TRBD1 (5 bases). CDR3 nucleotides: TGTGCCAGCAGCTTAAGGTCAGGGCCCGCTGAAGCTTTCTTT. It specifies CASSLRSGPAEAFF. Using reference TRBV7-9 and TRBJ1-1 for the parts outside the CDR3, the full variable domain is DTGVSQNPRHKITKRGQNVTFRCDPISEHNRLYWYRQTLGQGPEFLTYFQNEAQLEKSRLLSDRFSAERPKGSFSTLEIQRTEQGDSAMYLCASSLRSGPAEAFFGQGTRLTVV.